This TCR beta chain comes out of a study of T cells expressing NK-cell markers. TCRdb reprocessed the 5' RACE reads; each CDR3 protein has one entry and no DNA is given. The sample data list a few hundred thousand distinct CDR3 sequences. Germline CDR1 is DFQATT and CDR2 is SNEGSKA (reference sequence). The CDR3 runs to 11 residues. The chain carries TRBV20-1 and TRBJ2-3; TCRdb reports TRBD1, a call that lacks DNA to check it against. The TCR originated in a man aged 18-75 years in good health. Input material: blood T cells: a sorted CD56 or NKG2C T cell subset, CD4+ or CD8+ T cells, or bulk PBMC T cells (not recorded which). CDR3 loop: CSAQLPGQQYF.